The next 32 T cell receptor beta chains were all read from a single sample in a study of CD8+ T cells in alopecia areata. RNA, once extracted, was reverse transcribed into cDNA for use as the sequencing template. Sequencing was performed with immunoSEQ multiplex PCR; in TCRdb, only in-frame clones are kept and a portion is missing. The top ten clones hold about 20% of a sample with 60,000 to 85,000 clones, 66% of them seen once. Regarding treatment: oral pan-JAK inhibitor, 5-10 mg twice daily. Sequences were derived from CD8+ T cells sorted from blood, sampled at week 24, from a patient treated with tofacitinib. The receptors were sampled from a human donor with alopecia areata.

The rearrangement uses TRBV9 and TRBJ2-3; tentative D call: TRBD1 (7 bases). The CDR3 sequence is 15 residues long. V lost 3 bases, J lost 4 bases, and 15 bases lay in between. CDR1 is SGDLS and CDR2 is YYNGEE in the germline V gene. For the CDR3, the DNA is TGTGCCAGCAGCGACGGACAGGACTACCCAGATACGCAGTATTTT. Amino acid sequence: CASSDGQDYPDTQYF.

Written as DNA, the CDR3 is TGTGCCAGCAGTTTATCTTCGACAGGGGCCGGCGAGCAGTACTTC. Translated, it gives CASSLSSTGAGEQYF. This rearrangement joins TRBV27 to TRBJ2-7; 8 bases line up with TRBD1. This CDR3 region has 15 residues. V was pared by 0 bases and J by 6 bases, with 7 bases of the junction left unmatched. Germline assignment: CDR1 MNHEY and CDR2 SMNVEV (reference sequence).

This clone was found a few times. The V gene is TRBV29-1, the J gene TRBJ2-5; no reliable D call. V was clipped by 5 bases and J by 2 bases, with 15 bases between them. Germline loops: CDR1 SQVTM, CDR2 ANQGSEA. CDR3 length equals 14 residues. CDR3 bases: TGCAGCGTTCATCTCCAAGGTGGGCAAGAGACCCAGTACTTC. Translation: CSVHLQGGQETQYF.

The J gene is TRBJ2-3, the V gene TRBV28; 9 bases align to TRBD2. The CDR3 is 14 amino acids. Germline lookup yields CDR1 MDHEN and CDR2 SYDVKM. After removal of 8 bases from V and 5 bases from J, the junction contained 8 bases not matched to a gene. In DNA, the CDR3 is TGTGCCAGCGGGAGCGGGAGGCCGGAAGATACGCAGTATTTT. Its protein product is CASGSGRPEDTQYF.

This clone was detected only a few times. V usage is TRBV4-3 and J usage is TRBJ2-2; 12 bases match TRBD2. The CDR3 has 18 residues. V lost 0 bases to trimming and J lost 3 bases; unmatched junction nucleotides: 5. CDR1 and CDR2 (germline): LGHNA, YSLEER. CDR3 nucleotide sequence: TGCGCCAGCAGCCAAGAAGCTAGCGGGAGGGCCGACACCGGGGAGCTGTTTTTT. The encoded protein is CASSQEASGRADTGELFF.

The chain has TRBV4-3 and TRBJ1-1, with D unclear. Deletions cut 3 bases from V and 1 base from J, with 6 bases between. Germline V gives CDR1 LGHNA, CDR2 YSLEER. The CDR3 consists of 13 residues. The CDR3: CASSQQRNTEAFF. In DNA, the CDR3 is TGCGCCAGCAGCCAGCAGAGGAACACTGAAGCTTTCTTT.

The J gene is TRBJ2-1, the V gene TRBV4-3; 9 bases are shared with TRBD2. J was trimmed by 6 bases and V by 0 bases; bases with no gene match: 6. CDR3 length: 16 amino acids. CDR1 is LGHNA and CDR2 is YSLEER in the germline V gene. Here the CDR3 reads CASSQELAGWSNEQFF. CDR3 bases: TGCGCCAGCAGCCAAGAGCTAGCGGGATGGAGCAATGAGCAGTTCTTC.

V usage is TRBV2 and J usage is TRBJ2-3, with a tentative D call TRBD2 (10 bases). The V end lost 3 bases, the J end lost 8 bases, and 21 bases lay between the germline ends. Germline CDR1 reads SNHLY; CDR2 reads FYNNEI. The CDR3 consists of 16 residues. In DNA form, the CDR3 reads TGTGCCAGCAGTGACGAGGCTAGCGGGGGACAGGGTACGCAGTATTTT. Protein product: CASSDEASGGQGTQYF.

The J gene is TRBJ2-2, the V gene TRBV5-4; the match to TRBD2 covers 12 bases. The length of the CDR3 is 16 residues. V lost 1 base to trimming and J lost 5 bases; unmatched junction nucleotides: 3. CDR1 and CDR2 (germline): SGHNT, YYREEE (reference sequence). The CDR3 here is CASSLRLAGDTGELFF. The CDR3 DNA follows: TGTGCCAGCAGCTTGAGACTAGCGGGGGATACCGGGGAGCTGTTTTTT.

This sequence joins TRBV23-1 and TRBJ1-2; the D gene is possibly TRBD1 (5 bases). TRBV23-1 is an open reading frame whose function is uncertain. The CDR3 sequence is 16 residues long. Trimming removed 7 bases from V and 2 bases from J, with 20 bases in between. CDR3 DNA sequence: TGCGCCAGCACGCACCCCGGGGGGGGAGCCAACTATGGCTACACCTTC. Translating gives CASTHPGGGANYGYTF.

The rearrangement links TRBV5-1 to TRBJ1-2, with a weak D call TRBD1 (6 bases). This CDR3 is built from 13 residues. Trimming shortened V by 4 bases and J by 6 bases, and 13 bases separated the two germline ends. From germline, CDR1 is SGHRS and CDR2 YFSETQ. Here the CDR3 reads CASSPPTGHGYTF. The CDR3 DNA sequence: TGCGCCAGCAGCCCCCCGACAGGTCATGGCTACACCTTC.

The rearrangement uses TRBV29-1 and TRBJ2-5; 7 nucleotides line up with TRBD1. J lost 7 bases, V lost 3 bases, and 11 bases had no gene match. Germline V lookup: CDR1 SQVTM, CDR2 ANQGSEA. This CDR3 contains 14 residues. The CDR3 sequence: CSVDADRVWGTQYF. The CDR3 DNA follows: TGCAGCGTTGATGCCGACAGGGTTTGGGGGACCCAGTACTTC.

This clone was observed a single time. This chain uses TRBV25-1 with TRBJ1-2; 8 bases are shared with TRBD1. Trimming removed 3 bases from V and 3 bases from J; junction bases left unmatched: 12. Germline CDR1 and CDR2: MGHDK and SYGVNS. CDR3 length equals 17 residues. DNA of the CDR3: TGTGCCAGCAGTGATACAAAGGGACAGGACGTTGACTATGGCTACACCTTC. Its protein is CASSDTKGQDVDYGYTF.

The rearrangement links TRBV2 to TRBJ1-5, with D uncertain. Germline-derived CDR1 and CDR2 are SNHLY and FYNNEI. The germline V and J ends were trimmed by 2 bases and 0 bases, with 8 bases remaining between them. This CDR3 has 15 residues. The CDR3 sequence is CASSERSYSNQPQHF. The CDR3 DNA sequence: TGTGCCAGCAGTGAACGCAGTTATAGCAATCAGCCCCAGCATTTT.

The chain couples TRBV6-5 to TRBJ2-4, with D perhaps TRBD1 (6 bases). V lost 6 bases and J lost 3, with 15 bases in between. The CDR3 consists of 15 residues. The germline V gene has CDR1 MNHEY and CDR2 SVGAGI. CDR3 DNA: TGTGCCAGCAGAGAGGACGGACAGAGCAAAAACATTCAGTACTTC. Translation gives CASREDGQSKNIQYF.

This clone is a singleton in its sample. The chain employs TRBV7-9 and TRBJ1-2; a weak D match, TRBD1 (5 bases). The CDR3 spans 14 residues. Per germline, CDR1 SEHNR and CDR2 FQNEAQ (reference sequence). With 4 bases removed from V and 5 bases from J, the gap between germline ends came to 14 bases. This CDR3 is CASSSSGTDYGYTF. CDR3 bases: TGTGCCAGCAGCTCATCCGGGACGGATTATGGCTACACCTTC.

This rearrangement joins TRBV25-1 to TRBJ2-7, with D perhaps TRBD2 (6 bases). Between the trimmed V and J ends, which lost 11 bases and 2 bases, there was a span of 19 bases. Germline CDR1 is MGHDK and CDR2 is SYGVNS. This CDR3 is built from 14 residues. CDR3 sequence (DNA): TGTGCCGGGGAGGATCGGGACGAAGCCTACGAGCAGTACTTC. This encodes CAGEDRDEAYEQYF.

This chain links TRBV27 with TRBJ2-1; D unclear. In germline, CDR1 is MNHEY, CDR2 SMNVEV (reference sequence). The V gene lost 3 bases and the J gene lost 0 bases, with 9 bases spanning the gap. This CDR3 contains 15 residues. The CDR3 loop is CASSFPRSSYNEQFF. CDR3 in DNA: TGTGCCAGCAGTTTCCCCCGGAGCTCCTACAATGAGCAGTTCTTC.

This chain uses TRBV5-1 with TRBJ2-5, with D perhaps matching TRBD1 (6 bases). The CDR3 sequence is 18 residues long. V was cut by 4 bases and J by 4 bases, with 26 bases left in between. The V gene's germline CDR1 is SGHRS and CDR2 YFSETQ. The CDR3 sequence: CASSRIPWGQQGRETQYF. CDR3 coding DNA: TGCGCCAGCAGCCGGATCCCCTGGGGTCAACAGGGCAGAGAGACCCAGTACTTC.

The chain recombines TRBV7-3 with TRBJ2-1; 9 nucleotides agree with TRBD2. The CDR3 is 14 amino acids. CDR1 and CDR2 from the germline V gene are SGHTA and FQGTGA. The V gene end was trimmed by 2 bases and the J gene end by 6 bases; junction bases not matched to a gene: 2. Written as DNA, the CDR3 is TGTGCCAGCAGCTTAGCGGGGGGGCCCAATGAGCAGTTCTTC. Protein: CASSLAGGPNEQFF.

In regard to this clone: One end of the junction is discordant with germline, which a read error may explain. The chain joins TRBV5-5 to TRBJ2-3; 7 bases map to TRBD2. This CDR3 has 15 amino acids. Germline V gives CDR1 SGHKS, CDR2 YYEKEE (reference sequence). CDR3 bases: TGCGCCAGCAGCCCCGCGGGGGAAGCGGCAGATACGCAGTATTTT. Residues: CASSPAGEAADTQYF.

The rearrangement links TRBV7-8 to TRBJ2-3, with D perhaps matching TRBD1 or TRBD2 (6 bases each). CDR1 is SGHVS and CDR2 is FQNEAQ in the germline V gene. V gave up 2 bases and J gave up 0 bases, with 12 bases separating them. This CDR3 region has 16 residues. CDR3 sequence reads: CASSLLPGASTDTQYF. DNA of the CDR3: TGTGCCAGCAGCTTACTCCCGGGGGCTAGCACAGATACGCAGTATTTT.

The chain uses TRBV6-5 and TRBJ2-2; maybe TRBD1 (5 bases). V gave up 1 base and J gave up 2 bases, with 8 bases separating them. The CDR3 spans 15 residues. Germline V lookup: CDR1 MNHEY, CDR2 SVGAGI. The CDR3 DNA sequence: TGTGCCAGCAGTTACTTCAGGGTCAACACCGGGGAGCTGTTTTTT. It yields the protein CASSYFRVNTGELFF.

V usage is TRBV27 and J usage is TRBJ2-5; a weak D match, TRBD2 (6 bases). The CDR3 has 14 residues. The germline V gene has CDR1 MNHEY and CDR2 SMNVEV (reference sequence). V lost 2 bases and J 1 base, leaving 8 bases between the germline ends. The CDR3 DNA is TGTGCCAGCAGTTTACTAGCGTCCCAAGAGACCCAGTACTTC. This translates into CASSLLASQETQYF.

The chain combines TRBV13 with TRBJ1-2; D perhaps matches TRBD1 (6 bases). Trimming removed 7 bases from V and 4 bases from J, with 13 bases in between. Per germline, CDR1 PRHDT and CDR2 FYEKMQ (reference sequence). This CDR3 has 13 residues. The CDR3 bases are TGTGCCAGCACCCTCGGAGGGGGCTATGGCTACACCTTC. Translated: CASTLGGGYGYTF. Supplemented by reference TRBV13 and TRBJ1-2, the full variable domain reads AAGVIQSPRHLIKEKRETATLKCYPIPRHDTVYWYQQGPGQDPQFLISFYEKMQSDKGSIPDRFSAQQFSDYHSELNMSSLELGDSALYFCASTLGGGYGYTFGSGTRLTVV.

The rearrangement links TRBV5-1 to TRBJ2-3; tentatively, D is TRBD1 (6 bases). CDR1 is SGHRS and CDR2 is YFSETQ in the germline V gene. There are 16 residues in the CDR3. Trimming left V 0 bases short and J 5 bases short, with 16 bases between. The CDR3 reads CASSLADSWDQDTQYF. The CDR3 coding sequence is TGCGCCAGCAGCTTGGCGGACAGTTGGGATCAAGATACGCAGTATTTT.

This chain uses TRBV9 with TRBJ2-2; a possible D gene is TRBD2 (6 bases). The V gene lost 6 bases and the J gene lost 4 bases, with 7 bases spanning the gap. This CDR3 is built from 12 residues. Germline lookup yields CDR1 SGDLS and CDR2 YYNGEE. CDR3 in amino acids: CASTSVTGELFF. The CDR3 coding sequence is TGTGCCAGCACTAGCGTCACCGGGGAGCTGTTTTTT.

The chain couples TRBV30 to TRBJ2-7; 13 bases line up with TRBD2. The CDR3 sequence is 15 residues long. Germline CDR1 is GTSNPN and CDR2 is SVGIG (reference sequence). J gave up 5 bases and V 1 base, and 5 bases lay outside the gene matches. The CDR3 DNA is TGTGCCTGGAGTGCGACTAGCGGGAGGCCCCACGAGCAGTACTTC. It translates to CAWSATSGRPHEQYF.

This chain links TRBV4-3 with TRBJ2-1; possible D gene TRBD1, 5 bases. This CDR3 spans 17 amino acids. V lost 0 bases, J lost 4 bases, and 16 bases lay in between. Per germline, CDR1 LGHNA and CDR2 YSLEER. The CDR3 DNA reads TGCGCCAGCAGCCAAGATCTCGGCAGGGTCGTTTACAATGAGCAGTTCTTC. It codes for CASSQDLGRVVYNEQFF.

The rearrangement links TRBV7-6 to TRBJ1-1; 9 bases line up with TRBD1. The CDR3 has 13 amino acids. Germline V gives CDR1 SGHVS, CDR2 FNYEAQ. J was trimmed by 8 bases and V by 5 bases; bases with no gene match: 6. The CDR3 reads CASSAYRGHEAFF. CDR3 coding DNA: TGTGCCAGCAGCGCCTACAGGGGGCACGAAGCTTTCTTT.

This clone was seen a handful of times. The chain links TRBV4-3 to TRBJ2-3, with TRBD1 as a possible D gene (5 bases). This CDR3 contains 13 residues. V shed 1 base and J shed 5 bases, with 7 bases lying between them. Germline V gene sequence: CDR1 LGHNA, CDR2 YSLEER. CDR3 nucleotide sequence: TGCGCCAGCAGCCAAGGAAGGGGAGATACGCAGTATTTT. Its translation: CASSQGRGDTQYF.

The genes are TRBV7-2 and TRBJ2-7, with 7 bases matching TRBD2. Per germline, CDR1 SGHTA and CDR2 FQGNSA. The CDR3 totals 15 residues. With 0 bases clipped from V and 4 bases from J, the junction kept 6 bases outside the gene matches. The CDR3 loop reads CASSLATGLKYEQYF. CDR3 in DNA: TGTGCCAGCAGCTTAGCGACGGGACTAAAGTACGAGCAGTACTTC.